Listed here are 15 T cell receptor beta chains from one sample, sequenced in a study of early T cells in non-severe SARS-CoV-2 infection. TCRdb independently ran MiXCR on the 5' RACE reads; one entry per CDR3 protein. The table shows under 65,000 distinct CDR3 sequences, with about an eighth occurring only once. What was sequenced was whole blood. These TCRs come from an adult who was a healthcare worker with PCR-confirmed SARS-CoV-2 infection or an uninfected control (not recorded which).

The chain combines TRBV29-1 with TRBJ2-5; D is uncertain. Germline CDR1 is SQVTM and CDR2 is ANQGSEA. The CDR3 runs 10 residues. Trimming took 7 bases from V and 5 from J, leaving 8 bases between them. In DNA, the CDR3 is TGCAGCGGTCGGGTGGAGACCCAGTACTTC. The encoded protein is CSGRVETQYF.

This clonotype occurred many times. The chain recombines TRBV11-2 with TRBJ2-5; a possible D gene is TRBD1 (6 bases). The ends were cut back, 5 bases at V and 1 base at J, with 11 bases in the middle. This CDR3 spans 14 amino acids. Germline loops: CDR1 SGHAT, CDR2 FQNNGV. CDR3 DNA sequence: TGTGCCAGCAGCATACAGGGAATCCAAGAGACCCAGTACTTC. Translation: CASSIQGIQETQYF.

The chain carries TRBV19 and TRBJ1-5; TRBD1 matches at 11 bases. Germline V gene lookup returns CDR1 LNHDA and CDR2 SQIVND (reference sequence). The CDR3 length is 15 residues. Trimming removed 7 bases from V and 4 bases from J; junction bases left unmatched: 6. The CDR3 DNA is TGTGCCAGTATCGCCGGGACAGGGGGTAATCAGCCCCAGCATTTT. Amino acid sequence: CASIAGTGGNQPQHF.

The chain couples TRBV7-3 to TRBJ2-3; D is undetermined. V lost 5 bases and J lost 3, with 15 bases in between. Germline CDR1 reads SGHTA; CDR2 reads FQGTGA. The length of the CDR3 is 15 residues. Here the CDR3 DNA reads TGTGCCAGCAGCCCGGATCACAAAAAGACAGATACGCAGTATTTT. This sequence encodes CASSPDHKKTDTQYF. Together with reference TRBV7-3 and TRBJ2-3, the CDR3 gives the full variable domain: GAGVSQTPSNKVTEKGKYVELRCDPISGHTALYWYRQSLGQGPEFLIYFQGTGAADDSGLPNDRFFAVRPEGSVSTLKIQRTERGDSAVYLCASSPDHKKTDTQYFGPGTRLTVL.

DNA of the CDR3: TGTGCCAGCAGTGGCGGGACTCTCCACACCGGGGAGCTGTTTTTT. The encoded protein is CASSGGTLHTGELFF. The rearrangement uses TRBV6-6 and TRBJ2-2, with a possible D match to TRBD2 (6 bases). Germline V gives CDR1 MNHNY, CDR2 SVGAGI (reference sequence). This CDR3 region has 15 residues. The V end was cut by 5 bases, the J end by 3 bases, with 13 bases between.

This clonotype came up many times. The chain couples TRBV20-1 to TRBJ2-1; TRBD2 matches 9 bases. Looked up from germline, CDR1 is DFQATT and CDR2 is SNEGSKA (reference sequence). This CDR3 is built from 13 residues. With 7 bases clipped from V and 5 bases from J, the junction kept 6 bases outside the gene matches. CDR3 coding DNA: TGCAGTGTGGTCCCTAGCGGGGACAATGAGCAGTTCTTC. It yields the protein CSVVPSGDNEQFF.

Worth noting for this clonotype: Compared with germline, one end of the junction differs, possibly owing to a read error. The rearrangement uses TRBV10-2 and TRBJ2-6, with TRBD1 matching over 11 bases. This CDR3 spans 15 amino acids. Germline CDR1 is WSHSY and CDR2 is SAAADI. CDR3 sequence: CATPGTGGRADVLTF. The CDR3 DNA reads TGCGCCACCCCAGGGACAGGGGGACGGGCCGACGTCCTGACTTTC.

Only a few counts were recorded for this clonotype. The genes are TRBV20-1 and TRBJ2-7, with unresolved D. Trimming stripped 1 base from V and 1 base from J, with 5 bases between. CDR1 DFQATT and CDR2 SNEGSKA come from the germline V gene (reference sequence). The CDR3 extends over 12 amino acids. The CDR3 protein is CSARGPSYEQYF. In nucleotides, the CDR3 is TGCAGTGCTAGAGGGCCGTCCTACGAGCAGTACTTC.

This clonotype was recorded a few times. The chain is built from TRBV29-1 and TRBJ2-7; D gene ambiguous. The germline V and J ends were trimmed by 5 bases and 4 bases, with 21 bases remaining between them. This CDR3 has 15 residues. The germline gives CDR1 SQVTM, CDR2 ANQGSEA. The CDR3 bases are TGCAGCGTTTCGTTTGACCACCCCGCTAGGTACGAGCAGTACTTC. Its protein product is CSVSFDHPARYEQYF.

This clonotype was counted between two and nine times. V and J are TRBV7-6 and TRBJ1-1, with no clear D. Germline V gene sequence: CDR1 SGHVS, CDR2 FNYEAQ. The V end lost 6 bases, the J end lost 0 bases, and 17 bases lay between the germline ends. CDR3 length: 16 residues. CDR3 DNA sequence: TGTGCCAGCAGTCATCCCCTAGGTAGGATGAACACTGAAGCTTTCTTT. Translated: CASSHPLGRMNTEAFF.

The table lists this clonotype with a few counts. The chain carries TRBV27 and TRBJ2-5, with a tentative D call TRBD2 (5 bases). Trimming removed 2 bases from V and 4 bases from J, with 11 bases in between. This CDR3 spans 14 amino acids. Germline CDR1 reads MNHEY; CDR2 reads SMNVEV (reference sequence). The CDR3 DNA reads TGTGCCAGCAGTTTAAGCCGGGGTCGAGAGACCCAGTACTTC. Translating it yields CASSLSRGRETQYF.

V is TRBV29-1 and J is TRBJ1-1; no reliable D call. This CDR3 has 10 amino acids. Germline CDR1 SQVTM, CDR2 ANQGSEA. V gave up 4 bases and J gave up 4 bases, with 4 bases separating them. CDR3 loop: CSVGSTEAFF. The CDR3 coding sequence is TGCAGCGTTGGGAGCACTGAAGCTTTCTTT.

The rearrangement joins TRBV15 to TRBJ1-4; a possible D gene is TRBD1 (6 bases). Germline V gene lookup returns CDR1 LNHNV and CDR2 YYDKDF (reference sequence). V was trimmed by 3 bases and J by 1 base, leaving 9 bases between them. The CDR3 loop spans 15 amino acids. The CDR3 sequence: CATSRGGGTNEKLFF. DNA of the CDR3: TGTGCCACCAGCAGGGGAGGGGGAACTAATGAAAAACTGTTTTTT.

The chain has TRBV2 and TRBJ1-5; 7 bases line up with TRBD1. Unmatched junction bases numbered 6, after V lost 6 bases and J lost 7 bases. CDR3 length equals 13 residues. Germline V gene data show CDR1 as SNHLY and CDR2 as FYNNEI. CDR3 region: CASRETGNQPQHF. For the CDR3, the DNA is TGTGCCAGCAGGGAGACAGGGAACCAGCCCCAGCATTTT. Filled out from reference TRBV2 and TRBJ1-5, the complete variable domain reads EPEVTQTPSHQVTQMGQEVILRCVPISNHLYFYWYRQILGQKVEFLVSFYNNEISEKSEIFDDQFSVERPDGSNFTLKIRSTKLEDSAMYFCASRETGNQPQHFGDGTRLSIL.

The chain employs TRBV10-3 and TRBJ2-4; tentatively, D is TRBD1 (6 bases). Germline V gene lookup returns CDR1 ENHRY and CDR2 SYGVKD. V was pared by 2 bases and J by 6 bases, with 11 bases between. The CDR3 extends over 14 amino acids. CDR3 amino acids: CAISEVQGGNIQYF. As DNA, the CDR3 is TGTGCCATCAGTGAGGTACAGGGTGGAAACATTCAGTACTTC.